The rows below give T cell receptor beta chains drawn from one sample of a study of tumor and adjacent non-tumor tissue in lung cancer. TCRdb reprocessed the multiplex PCR reads via MiXCR and lists one record per CDR3 protein. The sample records 94,000 or so distinct CDR3 sequences, roughly 77% being singletons. Sequenced sample: distant non-tumor lung tissue. All receptors come from a woman in her fifties or sixties with non-small cell lung cancer. Each CDR3 is given with its conserved first and last residue. For some rows the clone size is stated as once, few or many, or as a class when expanded; others skip it.

cdr3_aa: CVSSLSPYYEQFF; cdr3_length: 13; v_call: TRBV6-2/TRBV6-3; clone_size: .; j_call: TRBJ2-1
cdr3_aa: CAISESRGGLASNEQLF; cdr3_length: 17; v_call: TRBV10-3; clone_size: .; j_call: TRBJ2-1
cdr3_aa: CVSSLGVTNAEAFF; cdr3_length: 14; v_call: TRBV7-9; clone_size: .; j_call: TRBJ1-1
cdr3_aa: CVSSQVPGSNQPQHF; cdr3_length: 15; v_call: TRBV4-1; clone_size: few; j_call: TRBJ1-5
cdr3_aa: CANSYGTGAYGYAF; cdr3_length: 14; v_call: TRBV6-5; clone_size: .; j_call: TRBJ1-2
cdr3_aa: CVSFRDYDYNEQFF; cdr3_length: 14; v_call: TRBV6-1; clone_size: .; j_call: TRBJ2-1
cdr3_aa: CANIATLAAGELFF; cdr3_length: 14; v_call: TRBV12-3/TRBV12-4; clone_size: .; j_call: TRBJ2-2
cdr3_aa: CASGSSRTGGYTETFF; cdr3_length: 16; v_call: TRBV6-6; clone_size: .; j_call: TRBJ1-1
cdr3_aa: CASSEIPPGQREKLSF; cdr3_length: 16; v_call: TRBV6-1; clone_size: .; j_call: TRBJ1-4
cdr3_aa: CASSLTIRAQYF; cdr3_length: 12; v_call: TRBV12-3/TRBV12-4; clone_size: .; j_call: TRBJ2-5
cdr3_aa: CASRLGGGQNEQYF; cdr3_length: 14; v_call: TRBV11-2; clone_size: many; j_call: TRBJ2-7
cdr3_aa: CSVVGGAGGVLYEQYF; cdr3_length: 16; v_call: TRBV29-1; clone_size: .; j_call: TRBJ2-7
cdr3_aa: CSARRDETYEQYF; cdr3_length: 13; v_call: TRBV20-1; clone_size: many; j_call: TRBJ2-7
cdr3_aa: CVSNSRTSGNTIYF; cdr3_length: 14; v_call: TRBV28; clone_size: .; j_call: TRBJ1-3
cdr3_aa: CASSRTRDTEEEKLFF; cdr3_length: 16; v_call: TRBV4-2; clone_size: .; j_call: TRBJ1-4
cdr3_aa: CASSLRNDQGVNEQFF; cdr3_length: 16; v_call: TRBV7-3; clone_size: .; j_call: TRBJ2-1
cdr3_aa: CNAKKLEGGQQFF; cdr3_length: 13; v_call: TRBV29-1; clone_size: .; j_call: TRBJ2-1
cdr3_aa: CGSSLESVSYIEQFF; cdr3_length: 15; v_call: TRBV11-1; clone_size: .; j_call: TRBJ2-1
cdr3_aa: CSAAGVGEGTDTQYF; cdr3_length: 15; v_call: TRBV20-1; clone_size: many; j_call: TRBJ2-3